Shown below are 18 T cell receptor beta chains from a single sample sequenced in a study of T-cell memory formation after mild COVID-19. TCRdb re-called the 5' RACE reads with MiXCR, one entry per CDR3 protein. The table records about 350,000 distinct CDR3 sequences, 12% to 15% of them present only once. The material sequenced was PBMCs or a T cell subset sorted from them (not recorded which). These receptors all come from a man in his late teens or twenties who had mild COVID-19 (a few samples of this study predate the infection). Cell type and time point are not known.

The chain uses TRBV6-5 and TRBJ2-2; D ambiguous. The CDR3 loop spans 15 amino acids. Between the trimmed V and J ends, which lost 2 bases and 2 bases, there was a span of 9 bases. CDR1 and CDR2 (germline): MNHEY, SVGAGI. The CDR3 bases are TGTGCCAGCAGTTACGGAACGGGTAACACCGGGGAGCTGTTTTTT. Translation: CASSYGTGNTGELFF.

The chain uses TRBV7-9 and TRBJ1-1; unclear D gene. The germline V and J ends were trimmed by 8 bases and 10 bases, with 11 bases remaining between them. Germline values: CDR1 SEHNR, CDR2 FQNEAQ (reference sequence). This CDR3 spans 10 amino acids. The CDR3 DNA follows: TGTGCCAGCGGCGAGGTTGCAGCTTTCTTT. Its translation is CASGEVAAFF.

V usage is TRBV29-1 and J usage is TRBJ2-5; D unresolved. The length of the CDR3 is 13 residues. Per germline, CDR1 SQVTM and CDR2 ANQGSEA. Trimming removed 3 bases from V and 9 bases from J, with 17 bases in between. The CDR3 DNA sequence: TGCAGCGTTGAGCGGACGGACGCATTTGCCCAGTACTTC. Its protein product is CSVERTDAFAQYF.

This sequence joins TRBV2 and TRBJ1-1, with TRBD1 as a possible D gene (5 bases). The CDR3 runs to 15 residues. Germline V gene data show CDR1 as SNHLY and CDR2 as FYNNEI. V gave up 3 bases and J gave up 4 bases, with 15 bases separating them. The CDR3 nucleotides are TGTGCCAGCAGTGATTTATCTGGGGGGGGCACTGAAGCTTTCTTT. Amino acids: CASSDLSGGGTEAFF.

The gene calls are TRBV7-6 and TRBJ1-5; the D gene is possibly TRBD1 (5 bases). Germline loops: CDR1 SGHVS, CDR2 FNYEAQ. V lost 5 bases and J 3 bases, leaving 17 bases between the germline ends. The CDR3 contains 16 residues. The CDR3 here is CASSLEPAGNNQPQHF. DNA for the CDR3: TGTGCCAGCAGCCTAGAACCCGCAGGGAACAATCAGCCCCAGCATTTT.

This clonotype was detected many times. The chain joins TRBV5-1 to TRBJ2-2; no firm D call. Germline CDR1 is SGHRS and CDR2 is YFSETQ. V shed 2 bases and J shed 0 bases, with 11 bases lying between them. CDR3 length equals 16 residues. CDR3: CASSLNVPPNTGELFF. CDR3 nucleotide sequence: TGCGCCAGCAGCTTAAATGTCCCTCCGAACACCGGGGAGCTGTTTTTT.

The chain has TRBV11-3 and TRBJ2-1, with 13 bases that match TRBD2. The CDR3 extends over 16 amino acids. The J segment lost 10 bases and the V segment lost 5 bases, leaving 11 bases of the junction unmatched. Per germline, CDR1 SGHNT and CDR2 YENEEA. The DNA of the CDR3 is TGTGCCAGCAGCACCGGACTAGCGGGAGCCTTGGAAGAGCAGTTCTTC. Its translation is CASSTGLAGALEEQFF.

The chain links TRBV7-9 to TRBJ1-1; D is unclear. The V gene lost 0 bases and the J gene lost 8 bases, with 13 bases spanning the gap. Germline V gene sequence: CDR1 SEHNR, CDR2 FQNEAQ (reference sequence). The CDR3 has 14 residues. The CDR3 reads CASSLAPEVLEAFF. The CDR3 nucleotides are TGTGCCAGCAGCTTAGCGCCAGAGGTTCTGGAAGCTTTCTTT.

The J gene is TRBJ1-5, the V gene TRBV3-1, with TRBD1 identical over 7 bases. With 1 base clipped from V and 2 bases from J, the junction kept 5 bases outside the gene matches. This CDR3 comprises 16 residues. Germline V CDR1 and CDR2: LGHDT, YNNKEL (reference sequence). The CDR3 sequence: CASSQGSGGGNQPQHF. The CDR3 bases are TGTGCCAGCAGCCAAGGTTCAGGGGGTGGCAATCAGCCCCAGCATTTT.

J is TRBJ1-5 and V is TRBV21-1. TRBV21-1 is a known pseudogene. CDR3 length: 17 residues. CDR3 sequence reads: CASSRDWRRASNQPQHF. As DNA, the CDR3 is TGTGCCAGCAGCCGCGACTGGCGCAGGGCGAGCAATCAGCCCCAGCATTTT.

This clonotype appeared many times. The V call is TRBV4-1, the J call TRBJ2-5; tentative D call: TRBD1 (6 bases). This CDR3 region has 14 residues. Germline lookup yields CDR1 MGHRA and CDR2 YSYEKL. Trimming shortened V by 1 base and J by 5 bases, and 11 bases separated the two germline ends. The CDR3 coding sequence is TGCGCCAGCAGCCAAGGGGGGCTCGGCGAGACCCAGTACTTC. This codes for CASSQGGLGETQYF.

This clonotype was detected only a few times. The junction differs from germline at one of its ends, possibly a read error. The rearrangement uses TRBV29-1 and TRBJ1-1; TRBD1 matches 7 bases. This CDR3 comprises 14 residues. Germline-derived CDR1 and CDR2 are SQVTM and ANQGSEA. The CDR3 loop is CSVFAPTGNPEAFF. In DNA, the CDR3 is TGCAGCGTTTTTGCCCCGACAGGGAACCCTGAAGCTTTCTTT.

This chain connects TRBV7-2 to TRBJ2-1; 10 bases are a match to TRBD1. The CDR3 sequence is 15 residues long. Trimming removed 5 bases from V and 4 bases from J; junction bases left unmatched: 5. Germline values: CDR1 SGHTA, CDR2 FQGNSA. The chain's CDR3 is CASSPTGGIYNEQFF. In nucleotides, the CDR3 is TGTGCCAGCAGCCCGACAGGGGGCATTTACAATGAGCAGTTCTTC.

In its sample, this clonotype was seen many times. The chain joins TRBV20-1 to TRBJ2-3; 8 bases fit TRBD2. The CDR3 is 14 residues long. The ends lost 5 bases at V and 7 bases at J; junction bases unmatched: 11. The germline V gene encodes CDR1 DFQATT and CDR2 SNEGSKA (reference sequence). Written as DNA, the CDR3 is TGCAGTGCTGGGCCCGGGGGGGGCATGTATACGCAGTATTTT. It specifies CSAGPGGGMYTQYF.

This clonotype was counted only a few times. The chain combines TRBV5-1 with TRBJ2-3, with 9 positions matching TRBD2. CDR3 length: 16 amino acids. Trimming at V came to 0 bases and at J to 4 bases, leaving 6 bases not matched to a gene. Germline CDR1 and CDR2: SGHRS and YFSETQ. The CDR3 sequence is CASSLVPRGGPDTQYF. CDR3 sequence (DNA): TGCGCCAGCAGCTTGGTTCCGCGGGGGGGCCCAGATACGCAGTATTTT.

This clonotype has at least ten counts. This CDR3 reads CASSPAGDRTDTQYF. CDR3 bases: TGCGCCAGCTCCCCCGCAGGGGATCGCACAGATACGCAGTATTTT. V is TRBV5-1 and J is TRBJ2-3, with D possibly matching TRBD1 (6 bases). The CDR3 spans 15 residues. In germline, CDR1 is SGHRS, CDR2 YFSETQ. V dropped 7 bases and J dropped 1 base, with 16 bases sitting between them. Full variable domain (rest looked up from reference TRBV5-1 and TRBJ2-3): KAGVTQTPRYLIKTRGQQVTLSCSPISGHRSVSWYQQTPGQGLQFLFEYFSETQRNKGNFPGRFSGRQFSNSRSEMNVSTLELGDSALYLCASSPAGDRTDTQYFGPGTRLTVL.

This chain links TRBV6-5 with TRBJ2-7; D is possibly TRBD1 or TRBD2 (5 bases each). Trimming stripped 6 bases from V and 3 bases from J, with 21 bases between. Germline V gives CDR1 MNHEY, CDR2 SVGAGI. This CDR3 is built from 16 residues. The CDR3 protein is CASSLRTRQSHYEQYF. The CDR3 coding sequence is TGTGCCAGCAGCCTAAGGACTCGACAGTCGCACTACGAGCAGTACTTC.

This clonotype has more than one count but fewer than ten. The V and J genes are TRBV20-1 and TRBJ2-3; 8 bases line up with TRBD2. With 6 bases clipped from V and 7 bases from J, the junction kept 12 bases outside the gene matches. This CDR3 region has 14 residues. Germline values: CDR1 DFQATT, CDR2 SNEGSKA (reference sequence). In nucleotides, the CDR3 is TGCAGTGCCACCGGACTAGCTGGCACGAATACGCAGTATTTT. Protein product: CSATGLAGTNTQYF.